The source of this TCR beta chain is a study of T cell repertoires in cytomegalovirus infection. This clonotype has at least ten counts. Each CDR3 protein is one row after TCRdb ran MiXCR on the reads. The table has fewer than 550,000 distinct CDR3 sequences, around 11% seen once. The V segment lost 6 bases and the J segment 7 bases; nucleotides outside the gene matches: 13. This CDR3 is built from 15 residues. Germline values: CDR1 KGHDR, CDR2 SFDVKD. The rearrangement uses TRBV24-1 and TRBJ1-2; 7 bases are a match to TRBD1. Sequenced sample: PBMCs. This TCR was sampled from a human donor in good health (CMV status not recorded). Some clones in this sample may be carry-over from other donors' samples. The CDR3 DNA is TGTGCCACCAGTTCCATTACAGGGGATGAGTTTGGCTACACCTTC. Encoded protein: CATSSITGDEFGYTF.